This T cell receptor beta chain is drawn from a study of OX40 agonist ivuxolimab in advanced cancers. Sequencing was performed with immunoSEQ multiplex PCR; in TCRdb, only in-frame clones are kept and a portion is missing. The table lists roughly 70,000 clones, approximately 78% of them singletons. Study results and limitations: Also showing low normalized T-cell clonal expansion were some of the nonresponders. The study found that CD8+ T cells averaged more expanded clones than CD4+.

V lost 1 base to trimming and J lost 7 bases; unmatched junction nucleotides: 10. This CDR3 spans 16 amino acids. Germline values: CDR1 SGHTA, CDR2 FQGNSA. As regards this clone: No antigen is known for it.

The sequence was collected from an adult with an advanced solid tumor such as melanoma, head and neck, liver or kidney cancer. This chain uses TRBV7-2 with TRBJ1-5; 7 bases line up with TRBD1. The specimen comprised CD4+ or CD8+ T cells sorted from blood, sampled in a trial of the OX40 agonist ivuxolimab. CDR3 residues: CASSLEGAMGPQPQHF. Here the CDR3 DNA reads TGTGCCAGCAGCTTAGAGGGGGCTATGGGGCCACAGCCCCAGCATTTT.